Listed below are T cell receptor beta chains from one sample, sequenced in a study of cytomegalovirus exposure and HLA in healthy donors. The method was immunoSEQ multiplex PCR; TCRdb's version includes in-frame clones alone and lacks a portion of them. This repertoire shows 150,000 to 200,000 clones, 80% to 85% found once; its top ten account for roughly 4.3%. Sequencing was done on a sample of PBMCs. These receptors all stem from a man aged 50 to 60 in good health and CMV-seropositive. Both conserved end residues are part of each CDR3. Fields, in order: D gene, J gene, clone size, V gene, CDR3 length, CDR3 DNA, CDR3 protein. D genes are given only for firm matches. A row's size may be missing; if present it is once, few, many or a size class.

TRBD1,TRBJ1-1,-,TRBV19,15,TGTGCCAGTAGCCCGACAGGGTTCTTGAACACTGAAGCTTTCTTT,CASSPTGFLNTEAFF
-,TRBJ1-1,-,TRBV7-3,13,TGTGCCAGCAGCTTGACAGGGAACACTGAAGCTTTCTTT,CASSLTGNTEAFF
-,TRBJ2-3,-,TRBV30,13,TGTGCCTGGAGTCGGGAGTCCGGAGATACGCAGTATTTT,CAWSRESGDTQYF
TRBD2,TRBJ2-5,-,TRBV4-1,19,TGCGCCAGCAGCCAAGATCTCGGGACTAGCGGGGGCCCCCAAGAGACCCAGTACTTC,CASSQDLGTSGGPQETQYF
TRBD2,TRBJ2-3,-,TRBV7-6,15,TGTGCCAGCAGCCGCAGTGGGACTAGCGCCGATACGCAGTATTTT,CASSRSGTSADTQYF
TRBD1,TRBJ1-4,-,TRBV5-6,15,TGTGCCAGCAGCTTGGACGGACAGGAGAATGAAAAACTGTTTTTT,CASSLDGQENEKLFF
TRBD1,TRBJ1-1,once,TRBV7-3,14,TGTGCCAGCAGCGCCGGGACAGTGAACACTGAAGCTTTCTTT,CASSAGTVNTEAFF
-,TRBJ2-3,-,TRBV5-1,15,TGCGCCAGCAGCCCTTCAGGGTCCCTCACAGATACGCAGTATTTT,CASSPSGSLTDTQYF
TRBD2,TRBJ2-3,-,TRBV7-9,17,TGTGCCAGCAGCTTGGGACTAGCGGGAGTATCCGGAGATACGCAGTATTTT,CASSLGLAGVSGDTQYF
TRBD2,TRBJ2-7,-,TRBV27,14,TGTGCCAGCTCTCCCGGGACTAGCGGGGGTGAGCAGTACTTC,CASSPGTSGGEQYF
-,TRBJ2-2,-,TRBV19,13,TGTGCCAGTGGGGCAAGGAACACCGGGGAGCTGTTTTTT,CASGARNTGELFF
-,TRBJ2-3,-,TRBV7-7,16,TGTGCCAGCAGCTTAAGTTTCGAATCTAGCGAAAATACGCAGTATTTT,CASSLSFESSENTQYF
TRBD1,TRBJ2-4,-,TRBV7-8,15,TGTGCCAGCAGCTTAGGTTGGGGACAGGGTCACATTCAGTACTTC,CASSLGWGQGHIQYF
TRBD1,TRBJ1-4,-,TRBV7-2,15,TGTGCCAGCAGCTCACAGGGGACGGCTAATGAAAAACTGTTTTTT,CASSSQGTANEKLFF
-,TRBJ2-5,-,TRBV5-1,14,TGCGCCAGCAGCTCTCAGGGGCTCCAAGAGACCCAGTACTTC,CASSSQGLQETQYF
TRBD1,TRBJ2-5,-,TRBV7-2,14,TGTGCCAGCAGCTTGACAGGGGCCTTGGAGACCCAGTACTTC,CASSLTGALETQYF
TRBD2,TRBJ2-1,-,TRBV9,13,TGTGCCAGCAGCGTAGGACTAGCGGGAGAGCAGTTCTTC,CASSVGLAGEQFF
TRBD1,TRBJ2-7,-,TRBV27,14,TGTGCCAGCAGTACCGCGACAGGGCCCTACGAGCAGTACTTC,CASSTATGPYEQYF
TRBD2,TRBJ2-3,-,TRBV29-1,10,TGCAGCGTTGAGCCTCCGACTAGCCCTTTT,CSVEPPTSPF
TRBD2,TRBJ2-5,-,TRBV5-5,16,TGTGCCAGCAGCTGGGCTAGCGGGGGGCCCCAAGAGACCCAGTACTTC,CASSWASGGPQETQYF
-,TRBJ1-5,-,TRBV2,14,TGTGCCAGCAGTGGCCAGGGTGACAATCAGCCCCAGCATTTT,CASSGQGDNQPQHF
TRBD1,TRBJ2-7,once,TRBV14,14,TGTGCCAGCAGCCAAGGGACAGGACCATACGAGCAGTACTTC,CASSQGTGPYEQYF
-,TRBJ1-6,-,TRBV28,13,TGTGCCAGCAGACAGGGTCATAATTCACCCCTCCACTTT,CASRQGHNSPLHF
-,TRBJ1-1,-,TRBV18,15,TGTGCCAGCTCACGGCCTCTGGGGGGGAACACTGAAGCTTTCTTT,CASSRPLGGNTEAFF
TRBD1,TRBJ2-5,-,TRBV6-5,15,TGTGCCAGCAGTTACAGCAGGGGGCGGCAAGAGACCCAGTACTTC,CASSYSRGRQETQYF
-,TRBJ1-1,-,TRBV6-6,12,TGTGCCGGCACAGCCGGGGTCGCTGAAGCTTTCTTT,CAGTAGVAEAFF
TRBD1,TRBJ1-2,-,TRBV14,15,TGTGCCAGCAGCCAAGTGGGGACAGGGAACTATGGCTACACCTTC,CASSQVGTGNYGYTF
TRBD1,TRBJ2-3,-,TRBV4-1,15,TGCGCCAGCAGAAAAACAGGGGGCAACACAGATACGCAGTATTTT,CASRKTGGNTDTQYF
TRBD1,TRBJ1-2,-,TRBV5-1,12,TGCGCCAGCAGCTCAACAGGGGTCGGCTACACCTTC,CASSSTGVGYTF
TRBD1,TRBJ2-3,-,TRBV5-1,17,TGCGCCAGCAGCTACCTTCGACAGGGGTCTACCACAGATACGCAGTATTTT,CASSYLRQGSTTDTQYF
-,TRBJ1-1,-,TRBV7-8,14,TGTGCCAGCAGCTCTTTAATAATGAACACTGAAGCTTTCTTT,CASSSLIMNTEAFF
-,TRBJ1-1,-,TRBV5-4,14,TGTGCCAGCAGCTGGGGGAGGATGGCCACTGAAGCTTTCTTT,CASSWGRMATEAFF
-,TRBJ2-7,few,TRBV6-5,13,TGTGCCAGCGGGGACACACAATACTACGAGCAGTACTTC,CASGDTQYYEQYF
-,TRBJ2-1,-,TRBV13,12,TGTGCCAGCGGCTTATCGGACAATGAGCAGTTCTTC,CASGLSDNEQFF
TRBD2,TRBJ2-7,-,TRBV9,18,TGTGCCAGCAGCGTCGGACTAGCGGGAGGGCTCGGAACCTACGAGCAGTACTTC,CASSVGLAGGLGTYEQYF
TRBD2,TRBJ2-3,-,TRBV4-1,16,TGCGCCAGCAGCCAGCTGCTAGCGGGGTTCACAGATACGCAGTATTTT,CASSQLLAGFTDTQYF
-,TRBJ2-6,-,TRBV30,13,TGTGCCTGCAGAAGCTCTGGGGCCAACGTCCTGACTTTC,CACRSSGANVLTF
TRBD2,TRBJ2-3,-,TRBV6-5,14,TGTGCCAGCAGACTAGCGGGAGGGGCAGATACGCAGTATTTT,CASRLAGGADTQYF
-,TRBJ2-1,-,TRBV6-6,14,TGTGCCAGCAGTTACTCGGTAGAAGCCGATGAGCAGTTCTTC,CASSYSVEADEQFF
TRBD1,TRBJ2-1,once,TRBV4-1,16,TGCGCCAGCAGCCAAGGTCGGGGCAGGGGGTACAATGAGCAGTTCTTC,CASSQGRGRGYNEQFF
-,TRBJ1-2,few,TRBV19,13,TGTGCCAGTAGATTTGGCGGGCAGGATGGCTACACCTTC,CASRFGGQDGYTF